What follows are 5 T cell receptor beta chains derived from one specimen sequenced in a study of blood T cells in healthy people across ages. Primed by a sample-barcoded 5' primer and a J-beta primer mix, a second PCR proceeded for 7 to 11 cycles. TCRdb processed the 5' RACE reads anew with MiXCR; each CDR3 protein has one entry. The sample yields about 1.6 million distinct CDR3 sequences, roughly a third seen once. The specimen sequenced was blood. The origin of the receptors is a young woman in good health.

The V and J genes are TRBV3-1 and TRBJ1-1; no firm D call. The germline CDR1 and CDR2 sequences are LGHDT and YNNKEL (reference sequence). The germline V and J ends were trimmed by 8 bases and 5 bases, with 12 bases remaining between them. The CDR3 consists of 12 residues. In DNA form, the CDR3 reads TGTGCCAGCTCGCACCAGAGGACTGAAGCTTTCTTT. It translates to CASSHQRTEAFF.

This clonotype was seen a few times. V gene TRBV20-1 combines with J gene TRBJ1-1, with unresolved D. The ends were cut back, 3 bases at V and 1 base at J, with 12 bases in the middle. Germline CDR1 reads DFQATT; CDR2 reads SNEGSKA (reference sequence). This CDR3 region has 14 residues. The CDR3 DNA follows: TGCAGTGCTAGGATGCGGCGGCCGAACACTGAAGCTTTCTTT. Its translation: CSARMRRPNTEAFF.

The rearrangement links TRBV3-1 to TRBJ2-7; D not resolved. Trimming pared 1 base from V and 1 base from J, leaving 8 bases between. The germline V gene has CDR1 LGHDT and CDR2 YNNKEL (reference sequence). The CDR3 has 14 residues. CDR3 nucleotides: TGTGCCAGCAGCCAAGTGTCTGAATCCTACGAGCAGTACTTC. This translates into CASSQVSESYEQYF.

This clonotype has more than one count but fewer than ten. The genes are TRBV5-1 and TRBJ2-1; possibly TRBD2 for D (6 bases). Deletions cut 1 base from V and 10 bases from J, with 12 bases between. Germline V gives CDR1 SGHRS, CDR2 YFSETQ. The CDR3 length is 13 residues. The CDR3 reads CASSLPGLQEQFF. DNA of the CDR3: TGCGCCAGCAGCTTGCCGGGACTCCAAGAGCAGTTCTTC.

At least ten counts were recorded for this clonotype. The rearrangement joins TRBV20-1 to TRBJ2-7; D perhaps matches TRBD2 (6 bases). Germline V gives CDR1 DFQATT, CDR2 SNEGSKA (reference sequence). V lost 0 bases and J lost 2, with 11 bases in between. This CDR3 contains 14 residues. CDR3 amino acids: CSARDRRGAYEQYF. CDR3 nucleotides: TGCAGTGCTAGAGATCGGCGGGGAGCCTACGAGCAGTACTTC.